The T cell receptor beta chain described here comes from a study of blood T cell repertoires in COVID-19. For the study at large: Whether acute or convalescent, the COVID-19 samples came from the United States, Italy and Spain.

Original processing methods: Quantification of nucleated cells was approximated via reference gene primer amplification. The protocol was immunoSEQ multiplex PCR, while the TCRdb copy is restricted to in-frame clones and leaves out a portion. V and J calls and clone size are those listed in that table; D and trimming were worked out from the DNA. The table shows 140,000 or so clones, with approximately 80% occurring only once. The specimen sequenced was peripheral blood. This sequence originates from a woman between 50 and 59 years old with acute or convalescent COVID-19.

CDR3 protein: CSASSFSGGASHEQFF. The CDR3 DNA reads TGCAGTGCTAGTTCTTTTTCGGGGGGGGCCTCCCATGAGCAGTTCTTC. V gene TRBV20-1 combines with J gene TRBJ2-1; 8 positions match TRBD2. V gave up 3 bases and J gave up 8 bases; unmatched junction bases: 15. Germline CDR1 DFQATT, CDR2 SNEGSKA (reference sequence). The CDR3 runs 16 residues.